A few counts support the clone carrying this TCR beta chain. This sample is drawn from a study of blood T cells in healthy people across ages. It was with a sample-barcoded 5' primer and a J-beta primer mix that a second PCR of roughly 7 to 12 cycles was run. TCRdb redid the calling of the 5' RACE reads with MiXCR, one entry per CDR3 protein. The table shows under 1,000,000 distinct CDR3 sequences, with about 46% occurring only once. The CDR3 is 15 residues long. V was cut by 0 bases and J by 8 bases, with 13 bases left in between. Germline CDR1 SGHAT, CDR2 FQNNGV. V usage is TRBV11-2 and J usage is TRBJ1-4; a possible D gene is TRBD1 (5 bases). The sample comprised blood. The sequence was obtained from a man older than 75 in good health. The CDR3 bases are TGTGCCAGCAGCTTAGAGTGGCAGGGAGACGAAAAACTGTTTTTT. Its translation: CASSLEWQGDEKLFF.